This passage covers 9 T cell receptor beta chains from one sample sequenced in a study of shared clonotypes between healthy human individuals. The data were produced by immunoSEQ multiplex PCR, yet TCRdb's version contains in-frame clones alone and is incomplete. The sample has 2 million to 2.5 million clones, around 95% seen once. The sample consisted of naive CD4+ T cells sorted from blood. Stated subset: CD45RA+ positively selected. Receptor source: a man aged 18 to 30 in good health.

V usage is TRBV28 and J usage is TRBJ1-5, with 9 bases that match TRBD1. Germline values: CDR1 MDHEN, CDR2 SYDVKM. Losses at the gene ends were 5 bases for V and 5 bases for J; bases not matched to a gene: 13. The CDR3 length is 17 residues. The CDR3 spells CASSGTPGTGNHQPQHF. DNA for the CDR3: TGTGCCAGCAGTGGAACACCCGGGACAGGGAACCATCAGCCCCAGCATTTT.

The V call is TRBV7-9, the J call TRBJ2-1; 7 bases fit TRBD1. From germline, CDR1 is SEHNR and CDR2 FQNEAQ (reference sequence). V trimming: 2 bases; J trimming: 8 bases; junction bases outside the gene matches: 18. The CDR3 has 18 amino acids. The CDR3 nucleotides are TGTGCCAGCAGCTTACTCAGGGTGACAGGGAGAGGTTTCGATGAGCAGTTCTTC. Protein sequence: CASSLLRVTGRGFDEQFF.

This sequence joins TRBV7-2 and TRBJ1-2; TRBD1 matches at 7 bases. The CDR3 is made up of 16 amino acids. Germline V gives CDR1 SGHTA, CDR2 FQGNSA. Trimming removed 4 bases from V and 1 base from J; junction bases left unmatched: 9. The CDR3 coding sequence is TGTGCCAGCAGCTCTCTAGGGACAGCTAGTAACTATGGCTACACCTTC. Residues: CASSSLGTASNYGYTF.

The CDR3 DNA is TGTGCCTGGCAACCAGGGGCGAACACTGAAGCTTTCTTT. As protein: CAWQPGANTEAFF. The chain combines TRBV30 with TRBJ1-1; weak D call: TRBD1 (6 bases). Germline CDR1 reads GTSNPN; CDR2 reads SVGIG (reference sequence). Trimming left V 5 bases short and J 1 base short, with 11 bases between. The CDR3 spans 13 residues.

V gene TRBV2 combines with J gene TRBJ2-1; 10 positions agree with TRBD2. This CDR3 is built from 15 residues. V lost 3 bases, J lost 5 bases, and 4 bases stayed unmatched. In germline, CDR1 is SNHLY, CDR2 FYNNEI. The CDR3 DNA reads TGTGCCAGCAGTGACACTAGCGGGACAAACAATGAGCAGTTCTTC. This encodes CASSDTSGTNNEQFF.

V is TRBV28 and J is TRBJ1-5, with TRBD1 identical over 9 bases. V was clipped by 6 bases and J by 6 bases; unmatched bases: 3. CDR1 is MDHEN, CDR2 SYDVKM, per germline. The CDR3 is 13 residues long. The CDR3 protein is CASRTGGVQPQHF. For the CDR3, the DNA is TGTGCCAGCAGGACAGGGGGAGTTCAGCCCCAGCATTTT.

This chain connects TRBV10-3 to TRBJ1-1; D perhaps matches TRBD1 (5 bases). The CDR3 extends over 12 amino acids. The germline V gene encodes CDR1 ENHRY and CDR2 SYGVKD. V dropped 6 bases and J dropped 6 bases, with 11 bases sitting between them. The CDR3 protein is CAISGAHPEAFF. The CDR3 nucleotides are TGTGCCATCAGCGGGGCCCACCCTGAAGCTTTCTTT.

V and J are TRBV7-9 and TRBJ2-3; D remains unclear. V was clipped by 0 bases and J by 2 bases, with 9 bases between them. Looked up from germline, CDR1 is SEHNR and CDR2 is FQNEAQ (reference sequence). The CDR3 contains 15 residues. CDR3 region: CASSLAYGLTDTQYF. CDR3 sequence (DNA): TGTGCCAGCAGCTTAGCGTACGGCCTCACAGATACGCAGTATTTT.

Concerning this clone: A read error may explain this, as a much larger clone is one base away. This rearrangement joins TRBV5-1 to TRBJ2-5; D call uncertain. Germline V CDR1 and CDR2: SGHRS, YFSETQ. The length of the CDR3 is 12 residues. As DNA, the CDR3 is TGCGCCAGCGGCTTGGCCGGGGAGACCCAGTACTTC. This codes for CASGLAGETQYF.